This T cell receptor beta chain was observed in a study of vaccination and CD4 T cells after COVID-19. About the research overall: Post-COVID draws followed diagnosis by a median around 100 days (range 35 to 161). The peptides that stimulated the cells were overlapping spike peptides from SARS-CoV-2, HCoV-NL63, HCoV-OC43 and HCoV-229E.

Treatment denoted: approximately 9-day PBMC culture with coronavirus spike peptide pools or control peptides (ViraFEST assay). TCR sequencing followed the expansion of antigen-specific T cells with peptide pools in ViraFEST. Concerning this clonotype itself: Its antigen remains unknown.

Cultured CD4+ T-cell DNA underwent Oncomine TCR Beta short-read sequencing. Using its own MiXCR run on the PCR reads, TCRdb lists one record per CDR3 protein. The repertoire holds 13,000 or so distinct CDR3 sequences, with around 50% as singletons. Germline CDR1 MDHEN, CDR2 SYDVKM. Deletions cut 3 bases from V and 3 bases from J, with 11 bases between. The CDR3 has 14 amino acids. This sequence was found in a human donor who had recovered from COVID-19. The sequenced material came from CD4+ T cells from blood, cultured in vitro. The V call is TRBV28, the J call TRBJ1-2, with D hard to call. CDR3 in amino acids: CASSFPGEDYGYTF. Here the CDR3 DNA reads TGTGCCAGCAGTTTCCCCGGAGAGGACTATGGCTACACCTTC.